This TCR beta chain was recorded in a study of blood T cell repertoires in COVID-19. Study-level information: Acute and convalescent COVID-19 specimens originated in the United States, Italy and Spain. T cells, B-cell-depleted T cells, or PBMCs supplied cDNA or gDNA.

Germline V gives CDR1 LNHDA, CDR2 SQIVND (reference sequence). V lost 0 bases, J lost 0 bases, and 11 bases lay in between. CDR3 length equals 16 residues. This clone was counted a single time. Per the authors' pipeline: Amplification with reference gene primers provided the estimates of nucleated cell counts. Assay used: immunoSEQ multiplex PCR; TCRdb lists only in-frame clones, some missing. That table furnishes V, J and clone size, whereas the DNA furnished D and trimming. The data show roughly 570,000 clones, roughly 89% seen once. Material: peripheral blood. The TCR comes from a woman aged 45-65 years with COVID-19, enrolled during active disease. The rearrangement links TRBV19 to TRBJ1-1; D gene unclear. The CDR3 loop is CASSIDLEFMNTEAFF. CDR3 bases: TGTGCCAGTAGTATAGATCTAGAGTTTATGAACACTGAAGCTTTCTTT.